These T cell receptor beta chains were read from a single sample in a study of blood T cell repertoires in COVID-19. Here immunoSEQ multiplex PCR was the method, and the copy in TCRdb shows in-frame clones only, minus some. The sample has 150,000 to 160,000 clones; roughly 84% are singletons. Sequencing was carried out using peripheral blood. These receptors all stem from a woman in her forties or fifties with acute or convalescent COVID-19. CDR3s include the opening cysteine and the closing phenylalanine or tryptophan. The D gene is left open where the match is weak. Clone size is given for some rows only: seen once, a few or many times, or a class if the clone is expanded.

j_call d_call clone_size v_call cdr3_aa cdr3_nt
TRBJ1-6 TRBD1 once TRBV6-5 CASGPGTANSPLHF TGTGCCAGCGGACCCGGGACAGCTAATTCACCCCTCCACTTT
TRBJ2-5 - - TRBV4-2 CASSQRRPDSGETQYF TGTGCCAGCAGCCAACGCCGACCCGACAGTGGGGAGACCCAGTACTTC
TRBJ1-1 - - TRBV7-2 CASSFQGRGNTEAFF TGTGCCAGCAGCTTCCAGGGGAGGGGGAACACTGAAGCTTTCTTT
TRBJ1-1 TRBD1 few TRBV9 CASSDLLTGKEAFF TGTGCCAGCAGCGACTTACTGACAGGGAAGGAAGCTTTCTTT
TRBJ1-5 - - TRBV7-9 CASGDKGNQPQHF TGTGCCAGCGGGGACAAAGGTAATCAGCCCCAGCATTTT
TRBJ1-4 - - TRBV19 CASSSQGINEKLFF TGTGCCAGTAGCTCACAGGGAATTAATGAAAAACTGTTTTTT
TRBJ2-2 - - TRBV29-1 CSVESQAATGELFF TGCAGCGTTGAAAGCCAGGCCGCCACCGGGGAGCTGTTTTTT
TRBJ1-1 - - TRBV11-2 CASSPQRGLVTEAFF TGTGCCAGCAGCCCCCAGCGGGGGCTGGTCACTGAAGCTTTCTTT
TRBJ2-4 TRBD2 - TRBV27 CASSFSTSAKNIQYF TGTGCCAGCAGTTTCTCGACTAGCGCCAAAAACATTCAGTACTTC
TRBJ1-4 - - TRBV5-1 CASSRGGAVMNEKLFF TGCGCCAGCAGCCGAGGTGGGGCAGTTATGAATGAAAAACTGTTTTTT
TRBJ1-4 TRBD1 few TRBV4-1 CASSRGTRGPDEKLFF TGCGCCAGCAGCCGCGGAACCAGGGGGCCGGATGAAAAACTGTTTTTT
TRBJ2-3 TRBD2 - TRBV4-2 CASSQGLAGGTDTQYF TGTGCCAGCAGCCAAGGACTAGCGGGGGGCACAGATACGCAGTATTTT
TRBJ2-7 - - TRBV7-3 CASSSGLREQYF TGTGCCAGCAGCTCTGGCCTTCGAGAGCAGTACTTC
TRBJ2-2 TRBD1 once TRBV27 CASSRTGWQSNTGELFF TGTGCCAGCAGCCGGACAGGATGGCAGTCGAACACCGGGGAGCTGTTTTTT
TRBJ2-7 - few TRBV18 CASSLNPVSYEQYF TGTGCCAGCTCACTCAACCCGGTCTCCTACGAGCAGTACTTC
TRBJ2-2 TRBD1 - TRBV9 CASSVETGGTGELFF TGTGCCAGCAGCGTAGAAACAGGGGGCACCGGGGAGCTGTTTTTT
TRBJ2-7 TRBD1 - TRBV5-5 CASSRLAQQGYEQYF TGTGCCAGCAGCCGGTTGGCACAACAGGGGTACGAGCAGTACTTC
TRBJ1-5 - - TRBV13 CASSFRNQPQHF TGTGCCAGCAGCTTTCGGAATCAGCCCCAGCATTTT